This T cell receptor beta chain was documented in a study of PD-1 blockade in classical Hodgkin lymphoma. Study information: Patients were administered nivolumab (3 mg/kg intravenously) every 2 weeks.

TCRdb's table, derived via immunoSEQ multiplex PCR, lists solely in-frame clones and lacks some. The sample lists 25,000 to 40,000 clones, 81% occurring once. Described time point: cycle 4 day 1 (C4D1), after 5 to 7 weeks of nivolumab. Patients all relapsed after autologous stem cell transplantation, and there was variation in brentuximab vedotin exposure. This CDR3 is 12 amino acids long. Trimming took 3 bases from V and 10 from J, leaving 10 bases between them. Germline V gene sequence: CDR1 SGHTA, CDR2 FQGNSA. Study-level results: What drove the repertoire differences, possibly disease activity or prior therapy, has not been defined. Baseline TCR diversity was reportedly lower in newly diagnosed patients than in healthy donors. It was reported as lower still in relapsed/refractory patients. Compared with baseline, CD4+ but not CD8+ TCR diversity had risen significantly by C4D1.

Points on this clone: What it binds is not known.

This chain links TRBV7-2 with TRBJ2-1, with D hard to call. The receptor was isolated from a human donor with classical Hodgkin lymphoma. Specimen: peripheral blood mononuclear cells (PBMCs), collected before the fourth cycle of nivolumab. The CDR3 reads CASSFPPEEQFF. CDR3 nucleotide sequence: TGTGCCAGCAGCTTCCCCCCGGAGGAGCAGTTCTTC. Using reference TRBV7-2 and TRBJ2-1 for the parts outside the CDR3, the full variable domain is GAGVSQSPSNKVTEKGKDVELRCDPISGHTALYWYRQSLGQGLEFLIYFQGNSAPDKSGLPSDRFSAERTGGSVSTLTIQRTQQEDSAVYLCASSFPPEEQFFGPGTRLTVL.